This TCR beta chain emerged from a study of CD4 T cells in relation to SARS-CoV-2 and coronaviruses. Study-level information: PBMCs were cultured with antigen for roughly 9 days before TCR beta sequencing.

CDR3 length equals 21 residues. Germline CDR1 MNHNY, CDR2 SVGAGI (reference sequence). Before the COVID-19 pandemic, during about 2010-2018, CD4+ T cells were taken from unexposed donors. CD4+ T cells were isolated from the cells after around eleven days of culture. Worth noting for this clone: Antigen: not known. Its ends do not fully match the called genes, so a read error is possible.

TCRdb's table, derived via immunoSEQ multiplex PCR, lists solely in-frame clones and lacks some. In the table there are roughly 19,000 clones, around three quarters of which are singletons. This clonotype was obtained from a human donor in good health. Specimen: CD4+ T cells from PBMCs, cultured in vitro. This sequence joins TRBV6-6 and TRBJ2-2; TRBD1 aligns across 12 bases. The CDR3 loop is CASSNVLPGQGARRNPGELFF. CDR3 nucleotide sequence: TGTGCCAGCAGCAACGTACTACCGGGACAGGGGGCAAGAAGGAACCCCGGGGAGCTGTTTTTT.